This record concerns one T cell receptor beta chain sequence. The sample comes from a study of cytomegalovirus exposure and HLA in healthy donors. This CDR3 contains 13 residues. Trimming removed 7 bases from V and 4 bases from J, with 14 bases in between. From germline, CDR1 is SNHLY and CDR2 FYNNEI. The PCR employed 60 Vbeta primers together with 13 Jbeta primers. This table comes from immunoSEQ multiplex PCR, and its TCRdb copy is limited to in-frame clones, with some not included. Among approximately 190,000 clones listed, around 84% were seen once. V usage is TRBV2 and J usage is TRBJ2-7; D is perhaps TRBD2 (7 bases). The clonotype was recovered from a man between 35 and 55 years old in good health and CMV-seropositive. The sample taken for sequencing was PBMCs. For the CDR3, the DNA is TGTGCCAGCACCAACGGGGGGCATTACGAGCAGTACTTC. It encodes CASTNGGHYEQYF.